The clone carrying this T cell receptor (beta chain) was seen ten or more times. Its antigen is unknown. The data originate from a study of early T cells in non-severe SARS-CoV-2 infection. Background on the study: The sequenced material was bulk RNA from unsorted whole blood, and its chains were unpaired.

Unique molecular identifiers were affixed to single, distinct cDNA molecules. TCRdb itself ran the 5' RACE reads through MiXCR, one entry per CDR3 protein. The sample has around 82,000 distinct CDR3 sequences; roughly 12% are singletons. The CDR3 is 13 residues long. The ends were cut back, 2 bases at V and 6 bases at J, with 8 bases in the middle. Germline V gives CDR1 KGHDR, CDR2 SFDVKD. Findings and limits, study-wide: Anti-spike CD8 responses were favored in VDJdb matching, and private and CD4 specificities were missed.

The sequencing input was whole blood. The TCR sequence derives from an adult who was a healthcare worker with PCR-confirmed SARS-CoV-2 infection or an uninfected control (not recorded which). The chain has TRBV24-1 and TRBJ2-3; no reliable D call. The CDR3 protein is CATSDWSADTQYF. As DNA, the CDR3 is TGTGCCACCAGTGATTGGAGTGCCGATACGCAGTATTTT.